This TCR beta chain was documented in a study of T cell changes during pregnancy in multiple sclerosis. Sequencing was performed with immunoSEQ multiplex PCR; in TCRdb, only in-frame clones are kept and a portion is missing. The table records approximately 99,000 clones, under 95% of them present only once. The CDR3 spans 15 residues. The germline CDR1 and CDR2 sequences are MGHRA and YSYEKL. Trimming took 3 bases from V and 0 from J; bases not matched to a gene: 4. The rearrangement uses TRBV4-1 and TRBJ1-1; 7 nucleotides agree with TRBD1. This clonotype originated in a female donor with multiple sclerosis, enrolled in a pregnancy study. The specimen was peripheral blood, collected after pregnancy. The CDR3 reads CASSQVTGLNTEAFF. CDR3 in DNA: TGCGCCAGCAGCCAGGTGACAGGGCTGAACACTGAAGCTTTCTTT.